These T cell receptor beta chains were read from a single sample in a study of cytomegalovirus exposure and HLA in healthy donors. The assay was immunoSEQ multiplex PCR, and TCRdb's table has in-frame clones only and misses some. Of under 200,000 clones listed, around three quarters were seen once; the top ten hold approximately 2.1%. The sample consisted of PBMCs. These receptors came from a young woman in good health and CMV-seropositive. CDR3s leave out the opening cysteine and the closing phenylalanine or tryptophan.

>TRBJ2-3|13|TRBV18
ASSPLPTSTDTQY
>TRBJ2-1|12|TRBV15
ATSRDKGADEQF
>TRBJ1-4|13|TRBV15
ATSRGATTNEKLF
>TRBJ1-2|12|TRBV10-3
AISGQGADYGYT
>TRBJ2-7|12|TRBV6-1
ASGRTGSSYEQY
>TRBJ2-7|13|TRBV7-2
ASSLTSASTYEQY
>TRBJ1-5|16|TRBV28
ASGTTQGVLYSNQPQH
>TRBJ2-3|15|TRBV18
ASSQTYSGSGTDTQY
>TRBJ1-1|11|TRBV4-3
ASSRLTGTEAF
>TRBJ1-2|10|TRBV29-1
SGDTGNYGYT
>TRBJ1-5|14|TRBV2
ASSEAPRGGNQPQH
>TRBJ1-1|11|TRBV7-2
ASSSRMNTEAF
>TRBJ2-3|12|TRBV11-2
ASSSLSTTDTQY
>NA|13|TRBV2
ASSEAGRTIYEQY
>TRBJ2-5|14|TRBV5-8
ASSNGMASGQETQY
>TRBJ2-3|12|TRBV7-9
ASSLDIVADTQY
>TRBJ2-7|11|TRBV29-1
SASGLAGHEQY
>TRBJ2-2|13|TRBV6-5
ASVPSGGASGELF
>TRBJ1-5|12|TRBV7-2
ASSLGTVQGPQH
>TRBJ1-1|9|TRBV20-1
SARDREGAF
>TRBJ1-1|13|TRBV5-1
ASSSTGGANTEAF
>TRBJ2-2|12|TRBV6-5
ASTKIVNTGELF
>TRBJ2-1|9|TRBV2
ASSEYRGGF
>TRBJ1-2|12|TRBV27
ASSPTDRRKGYT
>TRBJ2-1|17|TRBV5-1
ASSRVTSGGAWAYNEQF
>TRBJ1-6|16|TRBV7-2
ASSLGNSGGSYNSPLH
>TRBJ2-3|12|TRBV7-2
ASSLVGRADTQY
>TRBJ1-4|13|TRBV25-1
ASSAPGTGDEKLF
>TRBJ2-2|14|TRBV30
AWSLRGLVVAGELF
>TRBJ2-7|11|TRBV4-1
ASSRLTDYEQY
>TRBJ1-2|12|TRBV6-5
ASSRKQGFYGYT
>TRBJ2-2|12|TRBV9
ASSLVLDTGELF
>TRBJ1-1|14|TRBV5-1
ASSLGTAPPNTEAF
>TRBJ2-5|11|TRBV10-2
ASMRGIQETQY
>TRBJ2-3|11|TRBV7-2
ATRQEVTDTQY
>NA|12|TRBV2
ASSISGGAYEQY
>TRBJ2-7|13|TRBV9
ASSEGLAEAYEQY
>TRBJ2-7|10|TRBV7-9
ASSSTGDEQY
>TRBJ1-4|12|TRBV9
ASSVDGQGEKLF
>TRBJ1-1|11|TRBV19
ASGFGGVTEAF
>TRBJ2-3|13|TRBV6-4
ASSEEPGGPDTQY
>TRBJ1-2|13|TRBV28
ASSSYNRGAYGYT
>TRBJ1-2|15|TRBV5-1
ASSLGPSSRFDYGYT
>TRBJ2-7|11|TRBV7-2
ASSSTHSYEQY
>TRBJ2-3|13|TRBV5-6
ASSSAGGQVDTQY
>TRBJ2-2|12|TRBV10-1
ASSDSGESGELF
>TRBJ2-7|12|TRBV9
ASSVDPGTYEQY
>TRBJ2-7|13|TRBV4-3
ASSHVAGGLGEQY
>TRBJ2-1|15|TRBV27
ASSPTGGLDVGDEQF
>TRBJ2-3|14|TRBV4-1
ASSQSQAGVRNTQY
>TRBJ2-6|13|TRBV5-4
ASSSYGQGDNVLT